This T cell receptor (beta chain) was obtained from a study of glioma-infiltrating T cells after dendritic cell vaccination. Trimming removed 6 bases from V and 0 bases from J, with 27 bases in between. CDR3 length equals 20 residues. The germline V gene encodes CDR1 LNHDA and CDR2 SQIVND (reference sequence). Libraries were prepared by immunoSEQ multiplex PCR; TCRdb keeps only in-frame clonotypes and omits some of them. The sample consists of 85,000 to 110,000 clones, more than 80% of them appearing once. The TCR comes from a human donor with glioblastoma. Material: blood, obtained before dendritic cell vaccination. The chain employs TRBV19 and TRBJ1-3; D is ambiguous. CDR3 sequence (DNA): TGTGCCAGTAGCCCAATGACACGCGCAATGGCCATGGCCTCTGGAAACACCATATATTTT. Encoded protein: CASSPMTRAMAMASGNTIYF.